This is a list of T cell receptor beta chains from one sample in a study of T cell repertoires in urothelial bladder cancer. TCRdb keeps only in-frame clones here, not all; method: immunoSEQ multiplex PCR. This table holds thousands of clones, about 70% found once. The sequenced material came from tumor-infiltrating cells from bladder cancer. The receptors stem from a human donor with urothelial carcinoma. CDR3s include the opening cysteine and the closing phenylalanine or tryptophan. Each record gives: D gene, J gene, clone size, V gene, CDR3 DNA, CDR3 protein. D genes are given only for firm matches. Clone sizes are given selectively: once, few, many, or a class where the clone is expanded.

.,TRBJ2-7,.,TRBV19,TGTGCCAGTAGTGCCCCGGGACTGCTAAACTACGAGCAGTACTTC,CASSAPGLLNYEQYF
TRBD1,TRBJ1-1,.,TRBV4-1,TGCGCCAGCAGCCAACTACAGGGGGGGAACACTGAAGCTTTCTTT,CASSQLQGGNTEAFF
TRBD1,TRBJ2-7,.,TRBV19,TGTGCCAGTAGTATAGCCGGGACAGAGACCTACGAGCAGTACTTC,CASSIAGTETYEQYF
.,TRBJ1-1,.,TRBV2,TGTGCCAGCAGTAACCAGGTTTCGACTGAAGCTTTCTTT,CASSNQVSTEAFF
TRBD1,TRBJ2-5,.,TRBV18,TGTGCCAGCTCACCAGAAGGGACAGGGTTGGACTTC,CASSPEGTGLDF
.,TRBJ2-7,.,TRBV7-2,TGTGCCAGCAGCTTAGCCTCCTACGGGCAGTACTTC,CASSLASYGQYF
.,TRBJ2-7,.,TRBV19,TGTGCCACCGCTTCCGGGGGCCGCTTATACGAGCAGTACTTC,CATASGGRLYEQYF
TRBD1,TRBJ2-4,.,TRBV28,TGTGGGACGAGGACAGGGCAAAACATTCAGTACTTC,CGTRTGQNIQYF
.,TRBJ2-1,.,TRBV6-6,TGTGCCAGCGGTCCCGACAGAAACAATGAGCAGTTCTTC,CASGPDRNNEQFF
.,TRBJ2-1,.,TRBV29-1,TGCAGCGTTGTGGTCAGAGACAATGAGCAGTTCTTC,CSVVVRDNEQFF
TRBD1,TRBJ2-5,once,TRBV30,TGTGCCTGGGCCAGGGGGTCCCAAGAGACCCAGTACTTC,CAWARGSQETQYF
.,TRBJ2-7,.,TRBV28,TGTGCCAGCAGTTACTCAGGGTCCCGATACGAGCAGTACTTC,CASSYSGSRYEQYF
.,TRBJ1-1,few,TRBV19,TGTGCCAGTACAAAATCGCGGGTTACTGAAGCTTTCTTT,CASTKSRVTEAFF
.,TRBJ1-2,few,TRBV7-9,TGTGCCAGCACCTCCCAGGCTTTGGGTGGCTACACCTTC,CASTSQALGGYTF
.,TRBJ2-1,few,TRBV5-6,TGTGCCAGCAGCTTGGCGCGGCTACCCTACAATGAGCAGTTCTTC,CASSLARLPYNEQFF
.,TRBJ2-1,.,TRBV6-5,TGTGCCAGCAGTTACTCTGGACAGCTATACAATGAGCAGTTCTTC,CASSYSGQLYNEQFF
TRBD1,TRBJ1-1,.,TRBV6-1,TGTGCCAGCAGTGAATTAACAGGGGGTCTCCTAGGGACTGAAGCTTTCTTT,CASSELTGGLLGTEAFF
.,TRBJ2-6,.,TRBV7-2,TGTGCCAGCAGCTTACCGCGGGGGGCCAACGTCCTGACTTTC,CASSLPRGANVLTF
TRBD1,TRBJ1-5,medium-sized,TRBV6-1,TGTGCCAGCAGTGCCCGGGACAGGGGTTATCAGCCCCAGCATTTT,CASSARDRGYQPQHF
.,TRBJ2-5,few,TRBV9,TGTGCCAGCAGCGTAGGGGCGGAAGAGACCCAGTACTTC,CASSVGAEETQYF
.,TRBJ2-7,few,TRBV30,TGTGCCTGGAGTGTTACTCCCCTGGGGGGTTTAAGTTACGAGCAGTACTTC,CAWSVTPLGGLSYEQYF
.,TRBJ1-4,.,TRBV5-6,TGTGCCAGCAGCTTCGGAGCAGGCCTTATAGATGAAAAACTGTTTTTT,CASSFGAGLIDEKLFF
.,TRBJ1-5,.,TRBV6-6,TGTGCCAGCAGTTACTCGATCATTGGCAATCAGCCCCAGCATTTT,CASSYSIIGNQPQHF
.,TRBJ1-2,.,TRBV19,TGTGCCAGTACGCTTGCCCGGCGGGGTGGCTACACCTTC,CASTLARRGGYTF
.,TRBJ2-1,.,TRBV6-6,TGTGCCAGCAGAGACTCAGGGCTAACCTACAATGAGCAGTTCTTC,CASRDSGLTYNEQFF
TRBD1,TRBJ1-5,.,TRBV30,TGTGCCTGGAGTGTACAGGACAGGGGAAGCAATCAGCCCCAGCATTTT,CAWSVQDRGSNQPQHF
TRBD2,TRBJ2-3,.,TRBV11-2,TGTGCCAGCAGCTTGACTAGCGGGGGACCGAACCGCACAGATACGCAGTATTTT,CASSLTSGGPNRTDTQYF
TRBD1,TRBJ2-7,.,TRBV2,TGTGCCAGCAACAAACAGGGGACGGCCGAGCAGTACTTC,CASNKQGTAEQYF
.,TRBJ2-2,.,TRBV5-5,TGTGCCAGCACCGAAAGTCGGCGTCTTGGGGAGCTGTTTTTT,CASTESRRLGELFF
TRBD1,TRBJ1-2,.,TRBV18,TGTGCCAGCGCCGGACAGGCCATTAACTATGGCTACACCTTC,CASAGQAINYGYTF
.,TRBJ1-1,few,TRBV5-1,TGCGCCAGCAGCTTTTTTGGGACTGAAGCTTTCTTT,CASSFFGTEAFF
.,TRBJ1-1,.,TRBV2,TGTGCCAGCACCGGGGAGGCACACACTGAAGCTTTCTTT,CASTGEAHTEAFF
.,TRBJ2-4,.,TRBV5-1,TGCGCCAGCAGCTTGTTTTCCTGGGCGGGGGCCCCGGGAAACATTCAGTACTTC,CASSLFSWAGAPGNIQYF
.,TRBJ1-1,.,TRBV23-1,TGCGCCAGCAGTTTGGGGCCGGGCCCCCTTCGGTTTGTCACTGAAGCTTTCTTT,CASSLGPGPLRFVTEAFF
.,TRBJ2-7,.,TRBV27,TGTGCCAGCAGTTTACGGCAATCCTCCTACGAGCAGTACTTC,CASSLRQSSYEQYF
.,TRBJ2-7,.,TRBV21-1,TGTGCCAGCAGCAAAGAAGGAGGTCACTACGAGCAGTACTTC,CASSKEGGHYEQYF
.,TRBJ2-2,.,TRBV5-1,TGCGCCAGCAGCTGGGGGGCAAACGGGGAGCTGTTTTTT,CASSWGANGELFF
TRBD1,TRBJ2-4,.,TRBV27,TGTGCCAGCAGGTCGCGACAGGGGGCGCCGGGAGCCAAAAACATTCAGTACTTC,CASRSRQGAPGAKNIQYF
.,TRBJ1-4,.,TRBV6-5,TGTGCCAGCAGTTACTCCACCGATACGGGGGGAAAACTGTTTTTT,CASSYSTDTGGKLFF
.,TRBJ1-2,once,TRBV6-5,TGTGCCTCAGCCCGTACGGCAGGTAATCCTGGAGGCTACACCTTC,CASARTAGNPGGYTF
TRBD1,TRBJ1-5,few,TRBV30,TGTGCCTGGAGCCCGTGGGACAGGGATCAGCCCCAGCATTTT,CAWSPWDRDQPQHF
.,TRBJ2-5,.,TRBV27,TGTGCCAGCAGCTTTCCCGGACCCCCAGAGACCCAGTACTTC,CASSFPGPPETQYF
.,TRBJ2-2,few,TRBV4-2,TGTGCCAGCAGCCCCCTTATGGGGAACACCGGGGAGCTGTTTTTT,CASSPLMGNTGELFF
.,TRBJ2-7,.,TRBV5-1,TGCGCCAGCAGTATTGGGGGGGGCGCCCACGAGCAGTACTTC,CASSIGGGAHEQYF